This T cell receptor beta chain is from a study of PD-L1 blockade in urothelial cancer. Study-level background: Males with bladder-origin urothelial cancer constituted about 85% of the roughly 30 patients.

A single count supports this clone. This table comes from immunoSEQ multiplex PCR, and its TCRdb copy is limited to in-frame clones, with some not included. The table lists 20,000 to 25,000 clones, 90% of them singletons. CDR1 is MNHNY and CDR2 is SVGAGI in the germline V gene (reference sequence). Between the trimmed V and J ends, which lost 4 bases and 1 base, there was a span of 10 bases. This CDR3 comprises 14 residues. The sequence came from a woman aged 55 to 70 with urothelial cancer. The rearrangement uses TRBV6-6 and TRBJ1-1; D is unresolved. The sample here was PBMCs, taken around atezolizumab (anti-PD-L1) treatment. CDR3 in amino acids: CASSLGRSNTEAFF. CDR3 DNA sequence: TGTGCCAGCAGTTTAGGCAGGTCGAACACTGAAGCTTTCTTT.